This T cell receptor (beta chain) was observed in a study of blood T cell repertoires in COVID-19. Whole-study context: T cells, B-cell-depleted T cells, or PBMCs supplied cDNA or gDNA.

Only a few counts were recorded for this clone. Repertoires were generated with immunoSEQ multiplex PCR, while TCRdb's copy carries only in-frame clones and drops some. The sample has about 130,000 clones, about 72% seen once. Germline V lookup: CDR1 MDHEN, CDR2 SYDVKM. Trimming stripped 3 bases from V and 2 bases from J, with 7 bases between. The CDR3 is 13 amino acids. This TCR was recovered from a woman aged 70 to 79 with acute or convalescent COVID-19. V usage is TRBV28 and J usage is TRBJ1-2, with D unclear. Sequenced material: peripheral blood. The DNA of the CDR3 is TGTGCCAGCAGTTTTACACCCAACTATGGCTACACCTTC. Translated: CASSFTPNYGYTF.